Following are 27 T cell receptor beta chains from one sample sequenced in a study of blood T cell repertoires in COVID-19. Profiling relied on immunoSEQ multiplex PCR, and the TCRdb table lists in-frame clones only, not all of them. Here the sample spans 75,000 or so clones, roughly 87% being singletons. Sequencing input: peripheral blood. All receptors come from a man in his sixties or seventies with acute or convalescent COVID-19.

This chain uses TRBV4-3 with TRBJ2-2; TRBD1 is a possible D gene (5 bases). CDR1 and CDR2 from the germline V gene are LGHNA and YSLEER. V was pared by 1 base and J by 1 base, with 13 bases between. CDR3 size: 17 residues. CDR3 bases: TGCGCCAGCAGCCAAGTATTTGCCAGGGTGAACACCGGGGAGCTGTTTTTT. Protein: CASSQVFARVNTGELFF.

J is TRBJ1-2 and V is TRBV7-9; a weak D match, TRBD1 (5 bases). The CDR3 has 13 amino acids. The V end was cut by 3 bases, the J end by 6 bases, with 11 bases between. CDR1 is SEHNR, CDR2 FQNEAQ, per germline (reference sequence). This chain's CDR3 is CASSFESGDGYTF. In nucleotides, the CDR3 is TGTGCCAGCAGCTTTGAATCGGGGGATGGCTACACCTTC.

CDR3 nucleotides: TGTGCCACCGGGACTAGCGGGGTCCTACGGCAGTACTTC. Protein sequence: CATGTSGVLRQYF. The chain is built from TRBV28 and TRBJ2-7; 13 positions agree with TRBD2. V was clipped by 10 bases and J by 9 bases; unmatched bases: 9. CDR1 and CDR2 from the germline V gene are MDHEN and SYDVKM. This CDR3 is built from 13 residues.

This chain uses TRBV14 with TRBJ2-1; D not certain. From germline, CDR1 is SGHDN and CDR2 FVKESK. The V and J ends lost 2 bases and 11 bases respectively, with 10 bases between them. The CDR3 is 12 residues long. CDR3 sequence (DNA): TGTGCCAGCAGCCAAACTCATAGCCAGCAGTTCTTC. Translation gives CASSQTHSQQFF. Full variable domain (outside the CDR3, taken from reference TRBV14 and TRBJ2-1): EAGVTQFPSHSVIEKGQTVTLRCDPISGHDNLYWYRRVMGKEIKFLLHFVKESKQDESGMPNNRFLAERTGGTYSTLKVQPAELEDSGVYFCASSQTHSQQFFGPGTRLTVL.

The chain has TRBV3-1 (or the pseudogene TRBV3-2) and TRBJ1-2; D may be TRBD1 (6 bases). This CDR3 has 16 amino acids. The germline V gene encodes CDR1 LGHDT and CDR2 YNNKEL (reference sequence). The ends were cut back, 3 bases at V and 1 base at J, with 15 bases in the middle. The CDR3 region is CASSHPGVGSNYGYTF. CDR3 in DNA: TGTGCCAGCAGCCACCCAGGGGTGGGGAGTAACTATGGCTACACCTTC.

The table lists this clone with a few counts. J is TRBJ2-1 and V is TRBV5-1; 11 nucleotides line up with TRBD2. V gave up 6 bases and J gave up 9 bases; unmatched junction bases: 8. This CDR3 contains 14 residues. CDR1 is SGHRS and CDR2 is YFSETQ in the germline V gene. The CDR3 bases are TGCGCCAGCAACGGGGGACTAGCGGAGGGTGAGCAGTTCTTC. It encodes CASNGGLAEGEQFF.

The rearrangement links TRBV19 to TRBJ2-2; D perhaps matches TRBD1 (5 bases). The CDR3 consists of 16 residues. The germline V and J ends were trimmed by 3 bases and 1 base, with 12 bases remaining between them. Germline CDR1 reads LNHDA; CDR2 reads SQIVND (reference sequence). The CDR3 DNA sequence: TGTGCCAGTAGTATGTTGGGGCTCGGGAACACCGGGGAGCTGTTTTTT. Protein product: CASSMLGLGNTGELFF.

The chain recombines TRBV7-9 with TRBJ2-2; weak D call: TRBD2 (6 bases). Trimming shortened V by 9 bases and J by 0 bases, and 11 bases separated the two germline ends. CDR1 SEHNR and CDR2 FQNEAQ come from the germline V gene (reference sequence). The CDR3 has 14 amino acids. The CDR3 sequence: CASETSTNTGELFF. The CDR3 coding sequence is TGTGCCAGTGAGACTAGTACGAACACCGGGGAGCTGTTTTTT.

The chain uses TRBV19 and TRBJ2-3, with 7 bases that match TRBD2. The germline CDR1 and CDR2 sequences are LNHDA and SQIVND (reference sequence). Losses at the gene ends were 6 bases for V and 4 bases for J; bases not matched to a gene: 16. This CDR3 region has 17 residues. The CDR3 DNA is TGTGCCAGTAGCGGCGGGAGAGAGGTTTACTGGGCAGATACGCAGTATTTT. Its translation: CASSGGREVYWADTQYF.

The chain uses TRBV2 and TRBJ1-2; D not certain. Germline V gene lookup returns CDR1 SNHLY and CDR2 FYNNEI. Deletions cut 0 bases from V and 4 bases from J, with 6 bases between. The CDR3 has 13 residues. This chain's CDR3 is CASSEARGYGYTF. The DNA of the CDR3 is TGTGCCAGCAGTGAAGCGCGGGGCTATGGCTACACCTTC.

The rearrangement uses TRBV5-5 and TRBJ2-1; TRBD2 aligns across 9 bases. Germline V lookup: CDR1 SGHKS, CDR2 YYEKEE (reference sequence). The trim removed 6 bases at V and 4 bases at J, leaving 8 bases unmatched. The length of the CDR3 is 15 residues. CDR3 nucleotide sequence: TGTGCCAGCATTCGTAGCGGGAGAGAATACAATGAGCAGTTCTTC. Translating gives CASIRSGREYNEQFF.

This chain links TRBV5-4 with TRBJ2-1; D is perhaps TRBD1 (6 bases). The germline V gene encodes CDR1 SGHNT and CDR2 YYREEE (reference sequence). The V and J ends lost 0 bases and 0 bases respectively, with 10 bases between them. The CDR3 runs 16 residues. The CDR3 protein is CASSLGGQNSYNEQFF. The CDR3 nucleotides read TGTGCCAGCAGCTTGGGCGGACAGAACTCCTACAATGAGCAGTTCTTC. The complete variable domain, with remaining parts taken from reference TRBV5-4 and TRBJ2-1, reads ETGVTQSPTHLIKTRGQQVTLRCSSQSGHNTVSWYQQALGQGPQFIFQYYREEENGRGNFPPRFSGLQFPNYSSELNVNALELDDSALYLCASSLGGQNSYNEQFFGPGTRLTVL.

The rearrangement joins TRBV9 to TRBJ2-1; 7 nucleotides match TRBD2. Germline V gene lookup returns CDR1 SGDLS and CDR2 YYNGEE. Trimming at V came to 0 bases and at J to 7 bases, leaving 7 bases not matched to a gene. The CDR3 totals 15 residues. Here the CDR3 reads CASSVAGGPGNEQFF. In DNA form, the CDR3 reads TGTGCCAGCAGCGTAGCGGGAGGCCCGGGTAATGAGCAGTTCTTC.

The DNA of the CDR3 is TGTGCCAGCAGCCCCCGGGACAGGGGTTCGGGGAACTATATTCGTAGTACGCAGTATTTT. Its translation: CASSPRDRGSGNYIRSTQYF. The V and J genes are TRBV5-5 and TRBJ2-3; 10 bases are shared with TRBD1. Germline CDR1 SGHKS, CDR2 YYEKEE (reference sequence). The CDR3 is 20 amino acids. With V trimmed by 4 bases and J by 8 bases, 25 bases remained unmatched.

The CDR3 sequence is CAISVGLAGGNEQFF. CDR3 bases: TGTGCCATCAGTGTGGGGCTAGCGGGAGGGAATGAGCAGTTCTTC. The V gene is TRBV10-3, the J gene TRBJ2-1; 12 bases are shared with TRBD2. V dropped 4 bases and J dropped 7; count of bases not matched to a gene: 5. The CDR3 has 15 amino acids. Looked up from germline, CDR1 is ENHRY and CDR2 is SYGVKD.

V and J are TRBV6-2 or TRBV6-3 and TRBJ2-3; 9 positions agree with TRBD1. The ends lost 5 bases at V and 3 bases at J; junction bases unmatched: 3. This CDR3 is 14 amino acids long. Germline V lookup: CDR1 MNHEY, CDR2 SVGEGT. The CDR3 loop reads CASSKTGGTDTQYF. The DNA of the CDR3 is TGTGCCAGCAGTAAGACAGGGGGGACAGATACGCAGTATTTT.

The chain joins TRBV12-3 or TRBV12-4 to TRBJ1-5; D ambiguous. Deletions cut 8 bases from V and 13 bases from J, with 15 bases between. This CDR3 has 11 amino acids. The CDR3 region has the DNA TGTGCCAGCCTGCATGGTGAGGAACAGCATTTT. Amino acids: CASLHGEEQHF.

This chain connects TRBV4-1 to TRBJ1-6, with a weak D call TRBD1 (6 bases). Deletions cut 4 bases from V and 7 bases from J, with 26 bases between. The CDR3 sequence is 19 residues long. Germline-derived CDR1 and CDR2 are MGHRA and YSYEKL. CDR3 sequence (DNA): TGCGCCAGCAGCCCTCACTCCAAAGGTAAGGGGGGGTGGAATTCACCCCTCCACTTT. Translation: CASSPHSKGKGGWNSPLHF.

This clone was counted a few times. The CDR3 coding sequence is TGTGCCACCAGCAGGTTCGGGATGCAAGGAAACACCATATATTTT. Amino acids: CATSRFGMQGNTIYF. The V and J genes are TRBV15 and TRBJ1-3; no clear D gene. Germline V gene data show CDR1 as LNHNV and CDR2 as YYDKDF (reference sequence). The CDR3 has 15 residues. V shed 3 bases and J shed 4 bases, with 13 bases lying between them.

The rearrangement joins TRBV7-2 to TRBJ1-4; 8 bases agree with TRBD1. The V segment lost 5 bases and the J segment 7 bases; nucleotides outside the gene matches: 6. CDR3 size: 14 residues. Germline CDR1 and CDR2: SGHTA and FQGNSA. For the CDR3, the DNA is TGTGCCAGCAGCCCTCAGGACAGGGCTGAAAAACTGTTTTTT. This sequence encodes CASSPQDRAEKLFF.

The chain is built from TRBV3-1 (or the pseudogene TRBV3-2) and TRBJ1-6; D gene uncertain. Germline assignment: CDR1 LGHDT and CDR2 YNNKEL (reference sequence). This CDR3 is built from 13 residues. V lost 1 base, J lost 10 bases, and 8 bases lay in between. The CDR3 region is CASSQASESPLHF. The CDR3 coding sequence is TGTGCCAGCAGCCAAGCTAGTGAGTCACCCCTCCACTTT.

The chain carries TRBV6-2 or TRBV6-3 and TRBJ2-1; D is undetermined. Trimming removed 5 bases from V and 1 base from J, with 6 bases in between. CDR3 length equals 13 residues. CDR1 is MNHEY, CDR2 SVGEGT, per germline. The CDR3 sequence is CASSRTSYNEQFF. CDR3 DNA: TGTGCCAGCAGTAGAACATCCTACAATGAGCAGTTCTTC.

The V and J genes are TRBV4-3 and TRBJ2-5; a possible D gene is TRBD2 (5 bases). The CDR3 spans 15 residues. V was trimmed by 1 base and J by 4 bases, leaving 13 bases between them. Germline assignment: CDR1 LGHNA and CDR2 YSLEER. CDR3 bases: TGCGCCAGCAGCCAAGCGAGTTGGACTCGAGAGACCCAGTACTTC. It is translated as CASSQASWTRETQYF.

To note about this clone: This specimen includes other DNA sequences encoding the same CDR3. The gene calls are TRBV7-2 and TRBJ1-5; 7 bases are shared with TRBD1. The V gene's germline CDR1 is SGHTA and CDR2 FQGNSA. V shed 5 bases, J shed 2 bases, and the junction held 3 bases outside the gene matches. This CDR3 is 14 amino acids long. CDR3 DNA sequence: TGTGCCAGCAGCCGGACAGGAGGCAATCAGCCCCAGCATTTT. It encodes CASSRTGGNQPQHF.

The chain uses TRBV6-4 and TRBJ1-2; D perhaps matches TRBD1 (5 bases). The germline V and J ends were trimmed by 4 bases and 1 base, with 13 bases remaining between them. Germline V lookup: CDR1 MRHNA, CDR2 SNTAGT. This CDR3 region has 15 residues. In nucleotides, the CDR3 is TGTGCCAGCAGTGGGGGCAGATCAGTTAACTATGGCTACACCTTC. It yields the protein CASSGGRSVNYGYTF.

J is TRBJ1-1 and V is TRBV5-4, with D unclear. The CDR3 loop spans 12 amino acids. V was cut by 3 bases and J by 7 bases, with 10 bases left in between. Germline values: CDR1 SGHNT, CDR2 YYREEE (reference sequence). CDR3 protein: CASSSSEVEAFF. Here the CDR3 DNA reads TGTGCCAGCAGCTCGTCGGAGGTTGAAGCTTTCTTT.

The chain's CDR3 is CASSPGQKETQYF. As DNA, the CDR3 is TGTGCCAGCTCACCGGGGCAAAAAGAGACCCAGTACTTC. The gene calls are TRBV18 and TRBJ2-5; weak D call: TRBD1 (5 bases). The CDR3 contains 13 residues. The V and J ends lost 3 bases and 3 bases respectively, with 8 bases between them. The V gene's germline CDR1 is KGHSH and CDR2 LQKENI. The entire variable domain, with the rest obtained from reference TRBV18 and TRBJ2-5, is as follows: NAGVMQNPRHLVRRRGQEARLRCSPMKGHSHVYWYRQLPEEGLKFMVYLQKENIIDESGMPKERFSAEFPKEGPSILRIQQVVRGDSAAYFCASSPGQKETQYFGPGTRLLVL.